This record concerns one T cell receptor (beta chain) sequence. These data originate in a study of shared T cell receptors in the human thymus. TCRdb's copy holds only in-frame clones and misses some; the assay was immunoSEQ multiplex PCR. The sample lists over 650,000 clones; around 87% were seen once. Germline trimming cut 3 bases from V and 4 bases from J; bases unmatched to any gene: 23. The germline gives CDR1 MDHEN, CDR2 SYDVKM. This CDR3 is 20 amino acids long. These sequences were also reported in another study, on human thymus T cells. According to that study: Donors were healthy Finnish babies undergoing corrective operations for congenital heart defects. The thymus was resected at corrective cardiac surgery. Related research described thymic repertoires that were highly overlapping among unrelated individuals.

This TCR came from a boy under two years old with a congenital heart defect. The chain couples TRBV28 to TRBJ1-1; 7 bases match TRBD1. The sample taken for sequencing was thymocytes. The CDR3 here is CASSFPAPDRAPIWVTEAFF. CDR3 DNA: TGTGCCAGCAGTTTTCCCGCCCCAGACAGGGCGCCTATTTGGGTCACTGAAGCTTTCTTT. The variable domain in full, with the rest retrieved from reference TRBV28 and TRBJ1-1, is DVKVTQSSRYLVKRTGEKVFLECVQDMDHENMFWYRQDPGLGLRLIYFSYDVKMKEKGDIPEGYSVSREKKERFSLILESASTNQTSMYLCASSFPAPDRAPIWVTEAFFGQGTRLTVV.